Given below is one T cell receptor (beta chain) in context. This sample stems from a study of blood T cell repertoires in COVID-19. About the study: There were acute and convalescent COVID-19 samples, and they came from the United States, Italy and Spain. PBMCs, B-cell-depleted T cells, or T cells provided the cDNA or gDNA that made up the material.

In the authors' workflow: Reference gene primer amplification yielded estimated nucleated cell counts. Using immunoSEQ multiplex PCR, the repertoire was profiled, and TCRdb retains in-frame clones only, with some absent. That table furnishes V, J and clone size, whereas the DNA furnished D and trimming. The sample contains about 50,000 clones, approximately 86% of which appear only once. The CDR3 is made up of 13 amino acids. Germline V gene lookup returns CDR1 PRHDT and CDR2 FYEKMQ (reference sequence). J was trimmed by 6 bases and V by 4 bases; bases with no gene match: 5. The chain is built from TRBV13 and TRBJ2-5; the match to TRBD2 covers 7 bases. This TCR was sampled from a man aged 35-49 years with active COVID-19. Sample: peripheral blood. CDR3 amino acids: CASSSGGRQTQYF. Here the CDR3 DNA reads TGTGCCAGCAGCTCCGGCGGGAGACAGACCCAGTACTTC.